This T cell receptor beta chain appears in the sequencing data of a study of T-cell reconstitution after alpha-beta-depleted transplantation in children. The CDR3 has 16 residues. V lost 2 bases, J lost 5 bases, and 17 bases lay in between. Germline CDR1 reads ENHRY; CDR2 reads SYGVKD. Library preparation (for TCRbeta) was performed with unique molecular identifiers. One entry per CDR3 protein, called by TCRdb with MiXCR from the PCR reads. The data contain 600,000 to 700,000 distinct CDR3 sequences, about 12% of them singletons. This clonotype has ten or more counts. Its antigen is not known. Notes on the study in general: Alpha-beta T cells about two months after transplant reportedly derived from several hundred expanded graft clones.

The rearrangement links TRBV10-3 to TRBJ2-3, with D possibly matching TRBD2 (6 bases). The source material was PBMCs, sampled before TCRalphabeta/CD19-depleted stem cell transplant. This clonotype was obtained from a girl aged 2-10 years with congenital amegakaryocytic thrombocytopenia, due to receive a stem cell transplant. Here the CDR3 reads CAISEPVREAQDTQYF. The CDR3, as DNA: TGTGCCATCAGTGAGCCTGTTAGGGAGGCCCAAGATACGCAGTATTTT.